This T cell receptor (beta chain) was identified in a study of blood T cell repertoires in COVID-19. Per germline, CDR1 LGHDT and CDR2 YNNKEL (reference sequence). The CDR3 loop spans 15 amino acids. V was pared by 3 bases and J by 0 bases, with 9 bases between. Some clones are missing from TCRdb's copy, which holds only in-frame ones; the method was immunoSEQ multiplex PCR. The sample has approximately 210,000 clones, roughly four fifths seen once. Sequenced material: PBMCs or T cells enriched from blood (not recorded which). The TCR sequence derives from a man between 40 and 49 years old who had recovered from COVID-19. The chain has TRBV3-1 (or the pseudogene TRBV3-2) and TRBJ1-3; D remains unclear. The CDR3 protein is CASSHRSDSGNTIYF. The CDR3 DNA reads as TGTGCCAGCAGCCATCGGTCTGACTCTGGAAACACCATATATTTT.